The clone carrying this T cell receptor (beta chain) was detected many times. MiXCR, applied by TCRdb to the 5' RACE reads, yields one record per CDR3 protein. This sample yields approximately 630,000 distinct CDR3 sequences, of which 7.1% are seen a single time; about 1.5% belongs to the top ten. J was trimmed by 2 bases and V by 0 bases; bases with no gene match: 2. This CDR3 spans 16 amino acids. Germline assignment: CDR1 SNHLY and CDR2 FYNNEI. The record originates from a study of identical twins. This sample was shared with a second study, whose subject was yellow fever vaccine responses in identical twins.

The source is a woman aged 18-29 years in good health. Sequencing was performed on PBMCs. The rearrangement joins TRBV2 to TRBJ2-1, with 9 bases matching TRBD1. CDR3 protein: CASSEARQGAYNEQFF. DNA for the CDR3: TGTGCCAGCAGTGAAGCGCGACAGGGGGCCTACAATGAGCAGTTCTTC. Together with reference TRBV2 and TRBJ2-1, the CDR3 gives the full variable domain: EPEVTQTPSHQVTQMGQEVILRCVPISNHLYFYWYRQILGQKVEFLVSFYNNEISEKSEIFDDQFSVERPDGSNFTLKIRSTKLEDSAMYFCASSEARQGAYNEQFFGPGTRLTVL.